This TCR beta chain was captured by sequencing in a study of blood T cell repertoires in COVID-19. Study in general: Researchers got acute and convalescent COVID-19 samples from the United States, Italy and Spain. Sources were T cells, B-cell-depleted T cells, or PBMCs; the material itself was cDNA or gDNA.

TCRdb's copy holds only in-frame clones and misses some; the assay was immunoSEQ multiplex PCR. The sample holds about 70,000 clones; roughly 86% are singletons and the top ten take around 13%. V lost 4 bases and J lost 1; bases outside the gene matches: 8. This CDR3 is 16 amino acids long. Germline CDR1 and CDR2: LGHDT and YNNKEL (reference sequence). This sequence originates from an older woman with acute or convalescent COVID-19. The sequenced sample was peripheral blood. The chain uses TRBV3-1 (or the pseudogene TRBV3-2) and TRBJ2-3; 7 bases are a match to TRBD2. This CDR3 is CASSRRSSGGTDTQYF. For the CDR3, the DNA is TGTGCCAGCAGCCGGCGATCGAGCGGGGGCACAGATACGCAGTATTTT.